This is a list of T cell receptor beta chains from one sample in a study of graft-versus-host responses after intestinal transplantation. These receptors have no identified antigens. TCRdb keeps only in-frame clones here, not all; method: immunoSEQ multiplex PCR. The table lists some 110,000 clones, just under 95% of them singletons. The material sequenced was unstimulated CD8+ T cells sorted from spleen or lymph node cells, taken before transplant. These receptors originate from a human donor who was the organ donor for an intestinal transplant. CDR3s include the opening cysteine and the closing phenylalanine or tryptophan. The D gene is left open where the match is weak. Clone size is given for some rows only: seen once, a few or many times, or a class if the clone is expanded.

D: TRBD1; V: TRBV4-1; J: TRBJ2-5; size: once; length: 17; DNA: TGCGCCAGCAGCCAACCTAAACAGGGGGAAGAGGGAGAGACCCAGTACTTC; CDR3: CASSQPKQGEEGETQYF
D: NA; V: TRBV19; J: TRBJ2-3; size: NA; length: 15; DNA: TGTGCCAGTAGTATAGATAATAGCGGCACAGATACGCAGTATTTT; CDR3: CASSIDNSGTDTQYF
D: TRBD2; V: TRBV5-7; J: TRBJ2-5; size: NA; length: 16; DNA: TGTGCCAGCAGCTTGAGGAAGGGACTAGCGGAAGAGACCCAGTACTTC; CDR3: CASSLRKGLAEETQYF
D: TRBD2; V: TRBV25-1; J: TRBJ2-1; size: NA; length: 16; DNA: TGTGCCAGCAGTGTGCGGCTAGCGGGAGGGAGCAATGAGCAGTTCTTC; CDR3: CASSVRLAGGSNEQFF
D: NA; V: TRBV27; J: TRBJ1-2; size: NA; length: 15; DNA: TGTGCCAGCAGTTTCAAGAGTTACTCTAACTATGGCTGCACCTTC; CDR3: CASSFKSYSNYGCTF
D: NA; V: TRBV7-9; J: TRBJ1-1; size: NA; length: 14; DNA: TGTGCCAGCAGCTTAGGCCAGGGAGACACTGAAGCTTTCTTT; CDR3: CASSLGQGDTEAFF
D: NA; V: TRBV4-2; J: TRBJ2-7; size: once; length: 15; DNA: TGTGCCAGCAGCCAAGTAGCTGGGGAAACCTACGAGCAGTACTTC; CDR3: CASSQVAGETYEQYF
D: TRBD2; V: TRBV27; J: TRBJ2-7; size: once; length: 17; DNA: TGTGCCAGCAGTCCCGCCCGACTAGCGGGAGTTGCCTACGAGCAGTACTTC; CDR3: CASSPARLAGVAYEQYF
D: NA; V: TRBV10-3; J: TRBJ1-3; size: NA; length: 16; DNA: TGTGCCATCAGTGAAGGCTCAAGGGCCTTAGGAAACACCATATATTTT; CDR3: CAISEGSRALGNTIYF
D: TRBD2; V: TRBV10-3; J: TRBJ2-1; size: NA; length: 13; DNA: TGTGCCATCACCGCGGACCCCGGGGGGGAGCAGTTCTTC; CDR3: CAITADPGGEQFF
D: TRBD1; V: TRBV6-5; J: TRBJ1-4; size: NA; length: 15; DNA: TGTGCCAGCAGCATGACAGGGGGCACTAATGAAAAACTGTTTTTT; CDR3: CASSMTGGTNEKLFF
D: NA; V: TRBV4-3; J: TRBJ2-5; size: NA; length: 17; DNA: TGCGCCAGCAGCCAACCTAGGGGTGACAGGGAGGTGGAGACCCAGTACTTC; CDR3: CASSQPRGDREVETQYF
D: NA; V: TRBV28; J: TRBJ2-3; size: NA; length: 18; DNA: TGTGCCAGCAGTTTCGACTTATCAGAGAGGGAGCGCACAGATACGCAGTATTTT; CDR3: CASSFDLSERERTDTQYF
D: TRBD2; V: TRBV4-2; J: TRBJ2-7; size: NA; length: 17; DNA: TGTGCCAGCAGCCAAGAGGGGTTCGGACTAGCGGGAGCCCAGCAGTACTTC; CDR3: CASSQEGFGLAGAQQYF
D: NA; V: TRBV4-1; J: TRBJ1-2; size: NA; length: 16; DNA: TGCGCCAGCAGCCAAGCAGCCGCACCTCCTAACTATGGCTACACCTTC; CDR3: CASSQAAAPPNYGYTF
D: NA; V: TRBV4-3; J: TRBJ2-3; size: NA; length: 15; DNA: TGCGCCAGCAGCTCCCAGGTACGCGGCTCAGATACGCAGTATTTT; CDR3: CASSSQVRGSDTQYF
D: TRBD1; V: TRBV28; J: TRBJ2-2; size: NA; length: 15; DNA: TGTGCCAGCAGTCGCAGACAGGGGAGGACCGGGGAGCTGTTTTTT; CDR3: CASSRRQGRTGELFF
D: NA; V: TRBV27; J: TRBJ2-1; size: NA; length: 14; DNA: TGTGCCAGCAGTGACGGGACGTCCGGCCGTGAGCAGTTCTTC; CDR3: CASSDGTSGREQFF
D: TRBD1; V: TRBV5-6; J: TRBJ1-3; size: NA; length: 16; DNA: TGTGCCAGCAGCTTTAGGGACAGGGTCTCCGGAAACACCATATATTTT; CDR3: CASSFRDRVSGNTIYF
D: TRBD1; V: TRBV4-2; J: TRBJ2-3; size: NA; length: 18; DNA: TGTGCCAGCAGCCAAGATAGGCAACAGGGGGCTAGCACAGATACGCAGTATTTT; CDR3: CASSQDRQQGASTDTQYF
D: NA; V: TRBV27; J: TRBJ2-3; size: once; length: 14; DNA: TGTGCCAGCAGAGCCAACGGGTACACAGATACGCAGTATTTT; CDR3: CASRANGYTDTQYF
D: TRBD2; V: TRBV9; J: TRBJ2-3; size: once; length: 16; DNA: TGTGCCAGCAGCGCCGTACTAGCGCAAATCACAGATACGCAGTATTTT; CDR3: CASSAVLAQITDTQYF
D: NA; V: TRBV29-1; J: TRBJ2-1; size: NA; length: 10; DNA: TGCAGCGTTCGGAACAATGAGCAGTTCTTC; CDR3: CSVRNNEQFF
D: TRBD1; V: TRBV6-1; J: TRBJ1-5; size: once; length: 16; DNA: TGTGCCAGCAGTGAATACAGGGGGGCGAGCAATCAGCCCCAGCATTTT; CDR3: CASSEYRGASNQPQHF
D: NA; V: TRBV7-2; J: TRBJ2-5; size: NA; length: 15; DNA: TGTGCCAGCAGCTTAGAGGGGTCCAGTAAGGAGACCCAGTACTTC; CDR3: CASSLEGSSKETQYF
D: NA; V: TRBV27; J: TRBJ2-2; size: once; length: 16; DNA: TGTGCCAGCAGTTTCATGTCGGGGGGCAGCGCCGGGGAGCTGTTTTTT; CDR3: CASSFMSGGSAGELFF
D: NA; V: TRBV4-1; J: TRBJ2-2; size: NA; length: 15; DNA: TGCGCCAGCAGCCAGAGTGGACAGAACACCGGGGAGCTGTTTTTT; CDR3: CASSQSGQNTGELFF
D: TRBD2; V: TRBV29-1; J: TRBJ2-1; size: NA; length: 19; DNA: TGCAGCGTTGAAGTCCGAAACCTACCCGGGACTAGCGCCCACAATGAGCAGTTCTTC; CDR3: CSVEVRNLPGTSAHNEQFF
D: NA; V: TRBV9; J: TRBJ2-5; size: NA; length: 15; DNA: TGTGCCAGCAGCGTAGGTTATATCGCCCAAGAGACCCAGTACTTC; CDR3: CASSVGYIAQETQYF
D: NA; V: TRBV9; J: TRBJ2-7; size: NA; length: 15; DNA: TGTGCCAGCAGCGTAGACCCGGGCGCGCATCACGAGCAGTACTTC; CDR3: CASSVDPGAHHEQYF
D: TRBD1; V: TRBV13; J: TRBJ2-7; size: NA; length: 16; DNA: TGTGCCAGCAGCTTAACATCCTGGACAGGTAGCAACGAGCAGTACTTC; CDR3: CASSLTSWTGSNEQYF
D: TRBD2; V: TRBV5-1; J: TRBJ2-7; size: NA; length: 19; DNA: TGCGCCAGCAGCTGGGAAGGACTAGCGGGAGGTCTCTCCCTTTACGAGCAGTACTTC; CDR3: CASSWEGLAGGLSLYEQYF